The following is a T cell receptor beta chain sequence with its context. A quantity of roughly 0.5 to 1 ug RNA underwent reverse transcription using random hexamers. The TCR beta CDR3 was amplified by immunoSEQ multiplex PCR across 54 Vbeta, 13 Jbeta. Each CDR3 protein gets one entry after TCRdb re-called the immunoSEQ multiplex PCR reads with MiXCR. The table has a few hundred thousand distinct CDR3 sequences, approximately 95% seen once. These data originate in a study of CD8 T cells in Susac syndrome. The TEMRA cells underwent FACS enrichment, while the CD8+ and CD4+ T cells underwent negative isolation. This TCR was sampled from a human donor with multiple sclerosis. Sequencing input: CD4+ T cells from PBMCs.

This chain's CDR3 is CANPRAGTDLNSPLHF. For the CDR3, the DNA is TGTGCCAACCCACGCGCCGGGACGGACTTAAATTCACCCCTCCACTTT. V usage is TRBV6-4 and J usage is TRBJ1-6; a possible D gene is TRBD1 (5 bases). This CDR3 comprises 16 residues. Trimming cost V 10 bases and J 7 bases, with 23 bases left between them. The germline V gene encodes CDR1 MRHNA and CDR2 SNTAGT.